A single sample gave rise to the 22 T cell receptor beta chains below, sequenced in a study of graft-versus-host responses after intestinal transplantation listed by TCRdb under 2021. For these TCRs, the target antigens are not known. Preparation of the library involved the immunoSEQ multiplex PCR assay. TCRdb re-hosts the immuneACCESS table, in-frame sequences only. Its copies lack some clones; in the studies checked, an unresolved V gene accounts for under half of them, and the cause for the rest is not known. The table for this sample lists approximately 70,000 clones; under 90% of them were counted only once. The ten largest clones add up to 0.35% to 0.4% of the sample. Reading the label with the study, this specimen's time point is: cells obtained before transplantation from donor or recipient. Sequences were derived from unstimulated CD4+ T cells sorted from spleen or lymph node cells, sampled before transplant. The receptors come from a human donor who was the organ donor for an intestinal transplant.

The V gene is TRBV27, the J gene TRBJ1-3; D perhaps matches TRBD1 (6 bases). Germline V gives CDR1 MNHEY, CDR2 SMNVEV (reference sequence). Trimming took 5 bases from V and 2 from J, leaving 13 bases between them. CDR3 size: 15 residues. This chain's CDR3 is CASSITGLAGNTIYF. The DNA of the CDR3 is TGTGCCAGCAGTATAACAGGGCTAGCTGGAAACACCATATATTTT.

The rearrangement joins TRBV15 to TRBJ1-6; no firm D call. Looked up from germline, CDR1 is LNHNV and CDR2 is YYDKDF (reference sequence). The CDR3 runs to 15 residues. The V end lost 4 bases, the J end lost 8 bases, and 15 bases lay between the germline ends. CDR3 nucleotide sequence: TGTGCCACCAGCACAGAGATTGGTCGCGATTCACCCCTCCACTTT. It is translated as CATSTEIGRDSPLHF.

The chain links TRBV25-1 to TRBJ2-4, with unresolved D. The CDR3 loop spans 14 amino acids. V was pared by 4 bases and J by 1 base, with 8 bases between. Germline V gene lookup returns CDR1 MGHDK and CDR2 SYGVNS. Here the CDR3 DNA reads TGTGCCAGCAGTGTTACGGGTGCCAAAAACATTCAGTACTTC. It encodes CASSVTGAKNIQYF.

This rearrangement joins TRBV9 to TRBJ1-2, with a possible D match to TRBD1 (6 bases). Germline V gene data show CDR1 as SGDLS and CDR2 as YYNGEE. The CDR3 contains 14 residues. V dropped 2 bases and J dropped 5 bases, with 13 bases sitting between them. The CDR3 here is CASSVSRTAYGYTF. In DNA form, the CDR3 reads TGTGCCAGCAGCGTTTCCAGGACAGCATATGGCTACACCTTC.

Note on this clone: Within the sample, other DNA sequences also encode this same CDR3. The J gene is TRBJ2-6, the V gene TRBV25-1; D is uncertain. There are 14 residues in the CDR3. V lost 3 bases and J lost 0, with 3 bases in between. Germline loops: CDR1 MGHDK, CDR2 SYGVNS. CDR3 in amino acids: CASSDSSGANVLTF. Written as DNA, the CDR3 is TGTGCCAGCAGTGACAGCTCTGGGGCCAACGTCCTGACTTTC.

The CDR3 spells CASSFRSQQFSPLYNEQFF. The CDR3 nucleotides are TGTGCCAGCAGTTTCCGGTCCCAACAGTTTTCCCCCCTCTACAATGAGCAGTTCTTC. The chain joins TRBV27 to TRBJ2-1; D uncertain. CDR3 length: 19 residues. The germline gives CDR1 MNHEY, CDR2 SMNVEV (reference sequence). V was shortened by 3 bases and J by 3 bases, with 24 bases between the two germline ends.

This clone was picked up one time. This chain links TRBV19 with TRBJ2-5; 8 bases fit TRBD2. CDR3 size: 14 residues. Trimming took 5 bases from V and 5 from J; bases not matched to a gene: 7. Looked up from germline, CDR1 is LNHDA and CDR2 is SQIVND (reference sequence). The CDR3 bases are TGTGCCAGTAGTTACCGGGGGGGCTTGGAGACCCAGTACTTC. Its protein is CASSYRGGLETQYF. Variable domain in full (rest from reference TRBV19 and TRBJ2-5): DGGITQSPKYLFRKEGQNVTLSCEQNLNHDAMYWYRQDPGQGLRLIYYSQIVNDFQKGDIAEGYSVSREKKESFPLTVTSAQKNPTAFYLCASSYRGGLETQYFGPGTRLLVL.

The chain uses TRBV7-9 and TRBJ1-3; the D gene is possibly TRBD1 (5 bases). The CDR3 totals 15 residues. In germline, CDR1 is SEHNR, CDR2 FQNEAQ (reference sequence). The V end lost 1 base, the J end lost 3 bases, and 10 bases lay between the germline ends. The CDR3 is CASSLVKGYGNTIYF. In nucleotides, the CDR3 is TGTGCCAGCAGCTTAGTAAAGGGGTATGGAAACACCATATATTTT.

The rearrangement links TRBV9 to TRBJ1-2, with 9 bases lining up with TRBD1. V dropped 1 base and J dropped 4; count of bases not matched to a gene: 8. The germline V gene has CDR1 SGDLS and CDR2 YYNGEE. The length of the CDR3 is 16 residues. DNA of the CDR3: TGTGCCAGCAGCGTAACCCCGGGACAGGGCCTCTATGGCTACACCTTC. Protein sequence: CASSVTPGQGLYGYTF.

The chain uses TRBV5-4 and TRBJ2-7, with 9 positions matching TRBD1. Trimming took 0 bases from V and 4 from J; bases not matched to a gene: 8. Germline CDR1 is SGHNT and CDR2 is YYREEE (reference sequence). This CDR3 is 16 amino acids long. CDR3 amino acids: CASSLGLGQGFYEQYV. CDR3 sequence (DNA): TGTGCCAGCAGCTTGGGATTGGGACAGGGCTTTTACGAGCAGTACGTC.

The CDR3 is CASSLGAPNYNSPLHF. The CDR3 DNA follows: TGTGCCAGCAGTCTGGGGGCCCCCAATTATAATTCACCCCTCCACTTT. This chain connects TRBV5-4 to TRBJ1-6; maybe TRBD1 (6 bases). Germline CDR1 and CDR2: SGHNT and YYREEE (reference sequence). Trimming stripped 5 bases from V and 4 bases from J, with 16 bases between. CDR3 length: 16 residues.

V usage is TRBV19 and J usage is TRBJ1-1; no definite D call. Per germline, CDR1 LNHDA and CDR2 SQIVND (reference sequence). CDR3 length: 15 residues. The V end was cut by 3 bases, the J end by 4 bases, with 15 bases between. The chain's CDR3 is CASSIEPGGTTEAFF. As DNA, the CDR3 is TGTGCCAGTAGTATCGAACCCGGTGGTACCACTGAAGCTTTCTTT.

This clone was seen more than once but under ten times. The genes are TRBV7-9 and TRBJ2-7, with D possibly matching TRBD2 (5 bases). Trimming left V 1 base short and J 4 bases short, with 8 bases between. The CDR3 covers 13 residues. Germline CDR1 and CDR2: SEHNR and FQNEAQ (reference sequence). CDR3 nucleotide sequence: TGTGCCAGCAGCTTAGGGTTAGCGTACGAGCAGTACGTC. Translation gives CASSLGLAYEQYV.

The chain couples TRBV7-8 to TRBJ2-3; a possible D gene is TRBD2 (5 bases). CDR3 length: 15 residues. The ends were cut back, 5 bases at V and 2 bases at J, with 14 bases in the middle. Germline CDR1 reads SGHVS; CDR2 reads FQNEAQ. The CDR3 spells CASSHDGSITDTQYF. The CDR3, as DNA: TGTGCCAGCAGCCACGATGGGAGTATCACAGATACGCAGTATTTT.

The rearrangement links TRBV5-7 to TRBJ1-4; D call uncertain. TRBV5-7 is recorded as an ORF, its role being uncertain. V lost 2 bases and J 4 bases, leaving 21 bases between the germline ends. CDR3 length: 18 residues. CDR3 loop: CASSFPAERRGFNEKLFF. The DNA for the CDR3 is TGTGCCAGCAGCTTCCCCGCTGAAAGACGAGGATTTAATGAAAAACTGTTTTTT.

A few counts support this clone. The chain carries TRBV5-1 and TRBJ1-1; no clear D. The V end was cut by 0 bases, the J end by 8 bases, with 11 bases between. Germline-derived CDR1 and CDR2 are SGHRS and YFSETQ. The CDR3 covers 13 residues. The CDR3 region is CASSLELGVEAFF. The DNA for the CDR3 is TGCGCCAGCAGCTTGGAATTGGGAGTAGAAGCTTTCTTT.

The CDR3 DNA sequence: TGTGCCATCAGTACACGGGGGGCCTATAATTCACCCCTCCACTTT. Translated: CAISTRGAYNSPLHF. The chain recombines TRBV10-3 with TRBJ1-6; a possible D gene is TRBD1 (5 bases). The CDR3 is 15 residues long. Germline V lookup: CDR1 ENHRY, CDR2 SYGVKD. The V end lost 5 bases, the J end lost 2 bases, and 10 bases lay between the germline ends.

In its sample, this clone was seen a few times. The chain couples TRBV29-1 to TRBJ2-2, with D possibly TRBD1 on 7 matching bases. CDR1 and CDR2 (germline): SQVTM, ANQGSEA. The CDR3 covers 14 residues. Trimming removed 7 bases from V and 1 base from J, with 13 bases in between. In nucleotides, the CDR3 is TGCAGCGCCGGGGGACAGTTGAACACCGGGGAGCTGTTTTTT. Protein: CSAGGQLNTGELFF.

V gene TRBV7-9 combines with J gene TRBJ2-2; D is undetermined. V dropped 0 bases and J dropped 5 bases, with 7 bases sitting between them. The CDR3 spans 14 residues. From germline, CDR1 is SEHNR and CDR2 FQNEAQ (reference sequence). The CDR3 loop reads CASSLARLTGELFF. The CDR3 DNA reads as TGTGCCAGCAGCTTAGCGCGCTTAACCGGGGAGCTGTTTTTT.

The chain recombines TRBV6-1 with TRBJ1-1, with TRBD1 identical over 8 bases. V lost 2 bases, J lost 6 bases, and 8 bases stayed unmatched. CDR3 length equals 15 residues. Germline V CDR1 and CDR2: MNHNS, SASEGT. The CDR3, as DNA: TGTGCCAGCAGTGAATCGGGCAGGGGGCTACCTGAAGCTTTCTTT. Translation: CASSESGRGLPEAFF.

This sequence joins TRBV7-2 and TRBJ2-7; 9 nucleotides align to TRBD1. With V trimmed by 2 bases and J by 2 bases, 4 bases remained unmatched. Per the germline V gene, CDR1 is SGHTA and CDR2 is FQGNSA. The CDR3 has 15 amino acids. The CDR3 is CASSLLGQGTYEQYV. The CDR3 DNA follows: TGTGCCAGCAGCTTATTGGGACAGGGAACCTACGAGCAGTACGTC.

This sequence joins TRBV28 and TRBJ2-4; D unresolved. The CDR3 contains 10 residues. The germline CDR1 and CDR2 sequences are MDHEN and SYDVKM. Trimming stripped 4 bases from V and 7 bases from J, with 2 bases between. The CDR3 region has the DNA TGTGCCAGCAGTTCTAACATTCAGTACTTC. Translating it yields CASSSNIQYF.